This TCR beta chain is drawn from a study of cytomegalovirus exposure and HLA in healthy donors. As for this clone: As yet, its antigen is unknown.

Study-wide results and caveats: A few CMV-associated chains were confirmed in vitro to be specific for CMV antigens. A cluster of highly shared sequence variants was likely a sequencing artifact. A list of about 180 TCR beta chains associated with cytomegalovirus was given.

With 2 bases removed from V and 1 base from J, the gap between germline ends came to 13 bases. The germline V gene has CDR1 MNHEY and CDR2 SMNVEV (reference sequence). The CDR3 consists of 16 residues. This PCR relied on a set of 60 Vbeta primers and 13 Jbeta primers. Sequencing was performed with immunoSEQ multiplex PCR; in TCRdb, only in-frame clones are kept and a portion is missing. The sample includes fewer than 200,000 clones, roughly 87% of them seen just once. Sequencing input: PBMCs. The rearrangement links TRBV27 to TRBJ2-3; possibly TRBD1 for D (6 bases). The TCR sequence derives from a girl in the first two years of life in good health and CMV-seronegative. DNA of the CDR3: TGTGCCAGCAGTTTAACAGGGCCGTTGGGCACAGATACGCAGTATTTT. This sequence encodes CASSLTGPLGTDTQYF.